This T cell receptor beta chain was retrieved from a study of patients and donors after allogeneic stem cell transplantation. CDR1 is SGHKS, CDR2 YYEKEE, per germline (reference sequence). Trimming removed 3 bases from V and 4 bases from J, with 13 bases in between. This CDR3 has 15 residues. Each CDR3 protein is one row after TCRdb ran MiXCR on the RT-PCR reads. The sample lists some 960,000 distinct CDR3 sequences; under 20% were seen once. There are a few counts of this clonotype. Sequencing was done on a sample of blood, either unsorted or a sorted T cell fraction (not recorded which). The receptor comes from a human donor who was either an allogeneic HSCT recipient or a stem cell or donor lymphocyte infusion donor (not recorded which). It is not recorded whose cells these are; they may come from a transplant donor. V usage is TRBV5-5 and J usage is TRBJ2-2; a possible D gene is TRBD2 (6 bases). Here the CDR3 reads CASSSRLEGTGELFF. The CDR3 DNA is TGTGCCAGCAGCTCGCGACTAGAAGGCACCGGGGAGCTGTTTTTT.